The 31 T cell receptor beta chains below all came from one sample that was sequenced in a study of T-cell memory formation after mild COVID-19. TCRdb reprocessed the 5' RACE reads with MiXCR, giving one entry per CDR3 protein. The sample has approximately 250,000 distinct CDR3 sequences, about 17% seen once. The sequencing input was PBMCs or a T cell subset sorted from them (not recorded which). These receptors all stem from a man younger than 35 who had mild COVID-19 (a few samples of this study predate the infection). Cell type and time point are not known.

V usage is TRBV6-5 and J usage is TRBJ1-2; 9 nucleotides match TRBD1. V lost 3 bases and J lost 3; bases outside the gene matches: 5. Per germline, CDR1 MNHEY and CDR2 SVGAGI. The CDR3 is 15 amino acids. The CDR3: CASSYGTGWDYGYTF. CDR3 DNA sequence: TGTGCCAGCAGTTATGGGACAGGGTGGGACTATGGCTACACCTTC.

Ten or more counts support this clonotype. V usage is TRBV9 and J usage is TRBJ2-3, with a possible D match to TRBD1 (6 bases). Trimming cost V 2 bases and J 2 bases, with 12 bases left between them. The CDR3 is 15 amino acids. Germline V CDR1 and CDR2: SGDLS, YYNGEE. As DNA, the CDR3 is TGTGCCAGCAGCGTGGGGCAGGGGTTCACAGATACGCAGTATTTT. This translates into CASSVGQGFTDTQYF.

This clonotype was seen a few times. The rearrangement uses TRBV11-2 and TRBJ2-7; D remains unclear. The CDR3 is 13 residues long. CDR1 is SGHAT and CDR2 is FQNNGV in the germline V gene. Deletions cut 1 base from V and 2 bases from J, with 6 bases between. The CDR3 loop is CASSLVTTYEQYF. The CDR3 nucleotides are TGTGCCAGCAGCTTAGTAACCACCTACGAGCAGTACTTC.

The V gene is TRBV28, the J gene TRBJ1-6; maybe TRBD1 (5 bases). Germline assignment: CDR1 MDHEN and CDR2 SYDVKM. The V gene lost 7 bases and the J gene lost 8 bases, with 15 bases spanning the gap. This CDR3 has 14 residues. CDR3 region: CASTSWGEDSPLHF. The CDR3 DNA reads as TGTGCCAGCACCTCCTGGGGGGAGGATTCACCCCTCCACTTT.

This clonotype has only a few counts. This chain uses TRBV4-1 with TRBJ2-7; possible D gene TRBD1, 6 bases. In germline, CDR1 is MGHRA, CDR2 YSYEKL. V gave up 0 bases and J gave up 6 bases, with 15 bases separating them. This CDR3 contains 15 residues. CDR3 bases: TGCGCCAGCAGCCAAGATTGGGTCAGGGGCGTCGAGCAGTACGTC. It yields the protein CASSQDWVRGVEQYV.

As DNA, the CDR3 is TGCGCCAGCAGCCAAGCCGACAACCGTGGCACTGAAGCTTTCTTT. Translated, it gives CASSQADNRGTEAFF. The chain links TRBV4-1 to TRBJ1-1; D not certain. Germline V CDR1 and CDR2: MGHRA, YSYEKL. Deletions cut 1 base from V and 4 bases from J, with 13 bases between. The CDR3 loop spans 15 amino acids.

This clonotype appeared a few times. The gene calls are TRBV6-5 and TRBJ1-1; D uncertain. Germline assignment: CDR1 MNHEY and CDR2 SVGAGI. The V gene lost 2 bases and the J gene lost 1 base, with 11 bases spanning the gap. The CDR3 is 15 amino acids. DNA of the CDR3: TGTGCCAGCAGTTACGGTGGCAGTGAGAACACTGAAGCTTTCTTT. It is translated as CASSYGGSENTEAFF.

In DNA, the CDR3 is TGTGCCAGCAGTTCCCCGCGGGGTACTAGCACAGATACGCAGTATTTT. Protein sequence: CASSSPRGTSTDTQYF. V usage is TRBV27 and J usage is TRBJ2-3; D may be TRBD2 (6 bases). The V and J ends lost 4 bases and 0 bases respectively, with 14 bases between them. The CDR3 has 16 residues. CDR1 and CDR2 (germline): MNHEY, SMNVEV (reference sequence).

This clonotype was detected a few times. The J gene is TRBJ2-3, the V gene TRBV29-1; D remains unclear. Trimming shortened V by 5 bases and J by 3 bases, and 9 bases separated the two germline ends. The CDR3 consists of 12 residues. Germline V gene sequence: CDR1 SQVTM, CDR2 ANQGSEA. DNA of the CDR3: TGCAGCGTTATAGACCTAACAGATACGCAGTATTTT. Translation gives CSVIDLTDTQYF.

This chain uses TRBV7-9 with TRBJ1-1; D is undetermined. The CDR3 has 10 amino acids. Germline lookup yields CDR1 SEHNR and CDR2 FQNEAQ (reference sequence). The V and J ends lost 5 bases and 11 bases respectively, with 9 bases between them. CDR3 nucleotides: TGTGCCAGCAGCCCACCTACGGCTTTCTTT. Translating gives CASSPPTAFF.

J is TRBJ2-1 and V is TRBV7-3, with 11 positions matching TRBD1. Germline CDR1 is SGHTA and CDR2 is FQGTGA. The trim removed 5 bases at V and 8 bases at J, leaving 5 bases unmatched. The CDR3 has 14 residues. The chain's CDR3 is CASSPDRGPDEQFF. Here the CDR3 DNA reads TGTGCCAGCAGCCCGGACAGGGGGCCGGATGAGCAGTTCTTC.

The rearrangement joins TRBV6-2 or TRBV6-3 to TRBJ2-1, with TRBD2 identical over 11 bases. The CDR3 runs 14 residues. V lost 6 bases and J lost 4; bases outside the gene matches: 2. The germline V gene has CDR1 MNHEY and CDR2 SVGEGT. CDR3 sequence (DNA): TGTGCCAGCAGGCGACTAGCGGGGTACAATGAGCAGTTCTTC. Its translation is CASRRLAGYNEQFF.

The chain couples TRBV9 to TRBJ2-1; 8 bases map to TRBD2. CDR1 SGDLS and CDR2 YYNGEE come from the germline V gene. The CDR3 extends over 14 amino acids. The junction had 3 bases not matched to a gene; V was cut back by 0 bases and J by 7 bases. The chain's CDR3 is CASSVAGGPNEQFF. CDR3 bases: TGTGCCAGCAGCGTAGCGGGGGGGCCGAATGAGCAGTTCTTC.

The V and J genes are TRBV6-6 and TRBJ1-2; D is perhaps TRBD1 (6 bases). This CDR3 is 15 amino acids long. Germline V gene sequence: CDR1 MNHNY, CDR2 SVGAGI (reference sequence). V was pared by 7 bases and J by 4 bases, with 19 bases between. The CDR3 here is CASTSRGALGYGYTF. The CDR3, as DNA: TGTGCCAGCACTTCCCGGGGGGCGCTGGGCTATGGCTACACCTTC.

V gene TRBV25-1 combines with J gene TRBJ2-7, with D uncertain. The CDR3 runs to 14 residues. CDR1 is MGHDK, CDR2 SYGVNS, per germline. Trimming pared 0 bases from V and 3 bases from J, leaving 9 bases between. CDR3 sequence reads: CASSEYYSNYEQYF. Here the CDR3 DNA reads TGTGCCAGCAGTGAATATTACAGCAACTACGAGCAGTACTTC.

This clonotype was seen at least ten times. This chain uses TRBV12-3 or TRBV12-4 with TRBJ1-1; the D gene is possibly TRBD1 (5 bases). The CDR3 has 14 residues. Trimming removed 2 bases from V and 2 bases from J, with 9 bases in between. CDR3 coding DNA: TGTGCCAGCAGTTTACTGGGGGTAAACACTGAAGCTTTCTTT. Protein: CASSLLGVNTEAFF.

The rearrangement links TRBV5-1 to TRBJ1-2; perhaps TRBD1 as D (5 bases). V lost 6 bases, J lost 2 bases, and 20 bases lay in between. The CDR3 contains 16 residues. From germline, CDR1 is SGHRS and CDR2 YFSETQ. The CDR3 sequence: CASTIGVGTANYGYTF. CDR3 nucleotides: TGCGCCAGCACCATTGGGGTAGGGACGGCGAACTATGGCTACACCTTC.

This clonotype was counted a few times. This chain joins TRBV29-1 and TRBJ2-4; D is undetermined. The CDR3 spans 12 residues. The V end was cut by 4 bases, the J end by 8 bases, with 12 bases between. Germline CDR1 and CDR2: SQVTM and ANQGSEA. This CDR3 is CSVAWASDIQYF. CDR3 in DNA: TGCAGCGTTGCGTGGGCTTCGGACATTCAGTACTTC.

V is TRBV18 and J is TRBJ2-7; D not certain. The germline V and J ends were trimmed by 4 bases and 3 bases, with 10 bases remaining between them. Germline V lookup: CDR1 KGHSH, CDR2 LQKENI. CDR3 length: 13 residues. The CDR3 nucleotides are TGTGCCAGCTCACTGGGTAACAACTACGAGCAGTACTTC. Translating gives CASSLGNNYEQYF.

This clonotype was detected a few times. This chain links TRBV5-1 with TRBJ2-2; D is unresolved. Germline CDR1 is SGHRS and CDR2 is YFSETQ. Trimming removed 1 base from V and 7 bases from J, with 5 bases in between. The CDR3 covers 12 residues. In nucleotides, the CDR3 is TGCGCCAGCAGCTTGTCTCACGGGGAGCTGTTTTTT. This codes for CASSLSHGELFF.

This clonotype was counted at least ten times. The gene calls are TRBV12-3 or TRBV12-4 and TRBJ1-1, with 7 bases matching TRBD1. The CDR3 length is 14 residues. With V trimmed by 6 bases and J by 6 bases, 10 bases remained unmatched. Here the CDR3 reads CASSSQGGGAEAFF. The CDR3, as DNA: TGTGCCAGCAGCTCCCAGGGGGGCGGCGCTGAAGCTTTCTTT.

J is TRBJ1-1 and V is TRBV27; D ambiguous. Deletions cut 6 bases from V and 1 base from J, with 12 bases between. The germline CDR1 and CDR2 sequences are MNHEY and SMNVEV (reference sequence). The CDR3 sequence is 14 residues long. CDR3 bases: TGTGCCAGCAGCCGCGCCGAGGGGAACACTGAAGCTTTCTTT. Translation gives CASSRAEGNTEAFF.

For the CDR3, the DNA is TGTGCCAGCAGTTTTAGGACGGACCTGAACCGGGGGGGCTATGGCTACACCTTC. Encoded protein: CASSFRTDLNRGGYGYTF. The V call is TRBV12-3 or TRBV12-4, the J call TRBJ1-2, with D possibly TRBD1 on 5 matching bases. CDR3 size: 18 residues. Trimming pared 3 bases from V and 4 bases from J, leaving 24 bases between.

This clonotype was detected ten times or more. This chain links TRBV6-5 with TRBJ2-1; D not certain. V lost 11 bases, J lost 3 bases, and 5 bases lay in between. Germline V gene lookup returns CDR1 MNHEY and CDR2 SVGAGI. This CDR3 spans 10 amino acids. The CDR3 sequence is CAWDYNEQFF. CDR3 sequence (DNA): TGTGCCTGGGACTACAATGAGCAGTTCTTC.

CDR3 protein: CASRARSSGGDTQYF. The CDR3 DNA reads TGCGCCAGCAGGGCTCGGTCTAGCGGGGGGGATACGCAGTATTTT. The chain uses TRBV4-1 and TRBJ2-3; 11 nucleotides align to TRBD2. Losses at the gene ends were 6 bases for V and 6 bases for J; bases not matched to a gene: 8. Germline CDR1 and CDR2: MGHRA and YSYEKL. The CDR3 has 15 amino acids.

This clonotype was counted a few times. The rearrangement joins TRBV12-3 or TRBV12-4 to TRBJ1-6; 9 bases match TRBD1. The V and J ends lost 6 bases and 7 bases, in that order; junction bases with no gene match: 4. This CDR3 is 14 amino acids long. Here the CDR3 reads CASRQGQGNSPLHF. CDR3 DNA sequence: TGTGCCAGCAGGCAGGGACAGGGCAATTCACCCCTCCACTTT.

This clonotype appeared many times. The chain uses TRBV29-1 and TRBJ1-6; D remains unclear. This CDR3 has 12 residues. Trimming removed 4 bases at V and 10 bases at J, with 11 bases between. Per the germline V gene, CDR1 is SQVTM and CDR2 is ANQGSEA. The CDR3 spells CSVGEGHSPLHF. The CDR3 nucleotides are TGCAGCGTTGGGGAAGGGCACTCACCCCTCCACTTT.

The chain employs TRBV11-3 and TRBJ2-3; 9 nucleotides align to TRBD1. The CDR3 extends over 15 amino acids. The V segment lost 1 base and the J segment 5 bases; nucleotides outside the gene matches: 4. Germline CDR1 is SGHNT and CDR2 is YENEEA. CDR3 sequence: CASSLGDRAVDTQYF. The CDR3 DNA is TGTGCCAGCAGCTTAGGGGACAGGGCTGTAGATACGCAGTATTTT.

There are many counts of this clonotype. The chain carries TRBV7-2 and TRBJ2-5; 12 bases are a match to TRBD2. Germline CDR1 is SGHTA and CDR2 is FQGNSA. V gave up 5 bases and J gave up 1 base; unmatched junction bases: 5. This CDR3 region has 16 residues. This CDR3 is CASSLGLAGSQETQYF. The CDR3 coding sequence is TGTGCCAGCAGCCTTGGACTAGCGGGGAGCCAAGAGACCCAGTACTTC.

The table lists this clonotype with a few counts. The rearrangement uses TRBV12-3 or TRBV12-4 and TRBJ1-5; 7 bases line up with TRBD1. The junction had 13 bases not matched to a gene; V was cut back by 5 bases and J by 6 bases. This CDR3 region has 16 residues. CDR3 sequence reads: CASSTVWEGASQPQHF. CDR3 DNA sequence: TGTGCCAGCAGTACCGTTTGGGAGGGGGCGAGTCAGCCCCAGCATTTT.

This clonotype was observed at least ten times. This chain uses TRBV7-2 with TRBJ2-5; D perhaps matches TRBD2 (6 bases). The CDR3 consists of 13 residues. Germline CDR1 SGHTA, CDR2 FQGNSA. Trimming left V 5 bases short and J 5 bases short, with 12 bases between. DNA of the CDR3: TGTGCCAGCAGCCCGGGGGTCGGGGAGACCCAGTACTTC. Its protein is CASSPGVGETQYF.